This TCR beta chain was obtained from a study of Ad26.COV2.S vaccination and SARS-CoV-2 variants. Trimming stripped 6 bases from V and 0 bases from J, with 15 bases between. The CDR3 spans 16 residues. Looked up from germline, CDR1 is KGHSH and CDR2 is LQKENI. Assay used: immunoSEQ multiplex PCR; TCRdb lists only in-frame clones, some missing. The data contain fewer than 800,000 clones, roughly nine tenths of them singletons. Treatment given: around 19 received Ad26.COV2.S at low or high dose, single or two shots; five or six received placebo; per-sample allocation not given. Repertoires come from day 63 after the first vaccine or placebo injection.

This receptor was obtained from a person between 18 and 60 years old who received the Ad26.COV2.S COVID-19 vaccine or a placebo. The sequenced sample was peripheral blood, obtained in a trial of Ad26.COV2.S vaccine versus placebo. The chain carries TRBV18 and TRBJ1-5; D perhaps matches TRBD1 (6 bases). The DNA of the CDR3 is TGTGCCAGCTCGTCCGGCTCAGGGGTTAGCAATCAGCCCCAGCATTTT. Translated: CASSSGSGVSNQPQHF.